This passage covers 14 T cell receptor beta chains from one sample sequenced in a study of cytomegalovirus exposure and HLA in healthy donors. Both 60 Vbeta primers and 13 Jbeta primers went into the PCR. Profiling relied on immunoSEQ multiplex PCR, and the TCRdb table lists in-frame clones only, not all of them. The data show about 210,000 clones, around 76% seen once. Sequencing was performed on PBMCs. All receptors come from a man aged 40-49 years in good health and CMV-seropositive.

In its sample, this clone was seen once. This chain connects TRBV7-8 to TRBJ2-7; 7 bases map to TRBD1. The CDR3 has 14 residues. The trim removed 2 bases at V and 3 bases at J, leaving 4 bases unmatched. Germline assignment: CDR1 SGHVS and CDR2 FQNEAQ. CDR3 nucleotides: TGTGCCAGCAGCTTACCCGGGGACAGCTACGAGCAGTACTTC. Protein: CASSLPGDSYEQYF.

The chain links TRBV11-2 to TRBJ2-7, with 8 bases matching TRBD1. There are 16 residues in the CDR3. Trimming took 1 base from V and 1 from J; bases not matched to a gene: 6. Germline V gene lookup returns CDR1 SGHAT and CDR2 FQNNGV. CDR3 in DNA: TGTGCCAGCAGCTTAGGGCGACGGGACAGGTCCTACGAGCAGTACTTC. Residues: CASSLGRRDRSYEQYF.

The rearrangement joins TRBV12-5 to TRBJ1-1, with D possibly matching TRBD1 (5 bases). The V end lost 5 bases, the J end lost 0 bases, and 16 bases lay between the germline ends. Germline CDR1 LGHNT, CDR2 FRNRAP. The CDR3 contains 16 residues. The CDR3 loop reads CASGARGNPMNTEAFF. The CDR3 coding sequence is TGTGCTAGTGGTGCTCGGGGGAATCCTATGAACACTGAAGCTTTCTTT.

The gene calls are TRBV27 and TRBJ2-3; no reliable D call. The CDR3 is 14 residues long. Trimming stripped 5 bases from V and 2 bases from J, with 11 bases between. CDR1 MNHEY and CDR2 SMNVEV come from the germline V gene (reference sequence). The CDR3 loop reads CASSLTTFTDTQYF. CDR3 bases: TGTGCCAGCAGTCTTACTACCTTCACAGATACGCAGTATTTT.

This chain links TRBV25-1 with TRBJ1-2; TRBD1 matches at 9 bases. Germline V CDR1 and CDR2: MGHDK, SYGVNS. Trimming removed 6 bases from V and 5 bases from J; junction bases left unmatched: 10. The CDR3 spans 15 residues. This chain's CDR3 is CASRDRGLSRYGYTF. For the CDR3, the DNA is TGTGCCAGCAGGGACAGGGGACTAAGTAGATATGGCTACACCTTC.

This sequence joins TRBV5-1 and TRBJ1-2, with 7 nucleotides matching TRBD1. This CDR3 region has 14 residues. J lost 3 bases, V lost 4 bases, and 6 bases had no gene match. Germline CDR1 is SGHRS and CDR2 is YFSETQ. In nucleotides, the CDR3 is TGCGCCAGCAGCACCCGGACAGGCCACTATGGCTACACCTTC. Translating it yields CASSTRTGHYGYTF.

The CDR3 reads CASSLWTGGDSPLHF. The CDR3 nucleotides read TGTGCCAGCAGCCTATGGACAGGGGGGGATTCACCCCTCCACTTT. The V and J genes are TRBV7-9 and TRBJ1-6; the match to TRBD1 covers 10 bases. CDR1 and CDR2 (germline): SEHNR, FQNEAQ (reference sequence). The CDR3 is made up of 15 amino acids. The ends lost 5 bases at V and 8 bases at J; junction bases unmatched: 6. Full variable domain (outside the CDR3, taken from reference TRBV7-9 and TRBJ1-6): DTGVSQNPRHKITKRGQNVTFRCDPISEHNRLYWYRQTLGQGPEFLTYFQNEAQLEKSRLLSDRFSAERPKGSFSTLEIQRTEQGDSAMYLCASSLWTGGDSPLHFGNGTRLTVT.

J is TRBJ1-1 and V is TRBV27; the D gene is possibly TRBD1 (5 bases). The CDR3 is made up of 13 amino acids. The V end lost 6 bases, the J end lost 7 bases, and 15 bases lay between the germline ends. Germline V gene lookup returns CDR1 MNHEY and CDR2 SMNVEV (reference sequence). CDR3 loop: CASRPSGGNEAFF. The CDR3 bases are TGTGCCAGCAGACCTTCCGGGGGGAATGAAGCTTTCTTT.

Written as DNA, the CDR3 is TGTGCCAGCAGCTCGTTAGCGGGTGCCTACAATGAGCAGTTCTTC. It codes for CASSSLAGAYNEQFF. The V call is TRBV7-9, the J call TRBJ2-1; 7 nucleotides line up with TRBD2. Looked up from germline, CDR1 is SEHNR and CDR2 is FQNEAQ (reference sequence). The CDR3 is 15 amino acids. Germline trimming cut 4 bases from V and 2 bases from J; bases unmatched to any gene: 5. Variable domain in full (rest from reference TRBV7-9 and TRBJ2-1): DTGVSQNPRHKITKRGQNVTFRCDPISEHNRLYWYRQTLGQGPEFLTYFQNEAQLEKSRLLSDRFSAERPKGSFSTLEIQRTEQGDSAMYLCASSSLAGAYNEQFFGPGTRLTVL.

The J gene is TRBJ2-6, the V gene TRBV18; TRBD1 aligns across 9 bases. CDR1 and CDR2 (germline): KGHSH, LQKENI. With 1 base clipped from V and 0 bases from J, the junction kept 4 bases outside the gene matches. The CDR3 has 18 residues. The chain's CDR3 is CASSPRTGALSGANVLTF. CDR3 DNA: TGTGCCAGCTCACCACGGACAGGGGCGCTCTCTGGGGCCAACGTCCTGACTTTC. The variable domain in full, with the rest retrieved from reference TRBV18 and TRBJ2-6, is NAGVMQNPRHLVRRRGQEARLRCSPMKGHSHVYWYRQLPEEGLKFMVYLQKENIIDESGMPKERFSAEFPKEGPSILRIQQVVRGDSAAYFCASSPRTGALSGANVLTFGAGSRLTVL.

This sequence joins TRBV5-1 and TRBJ2-3; 10 nucleotides match TRBD2. CDR1 is SGHRS, CDR2 YFSETQ, per germline. The CDR3 is made up of 16 amino acids. After removal of 2 bases from V and 2 bases from J, the junction contained 5 bases not matched to a gene. CDR3 loop: CASSLGLAANTDTQYF. The DNA of the CDR3 is TGCGCCAGCAGCTTAGGACTAGCGGCTAACACAGATACGCAGTATTTT.

V gene TRBV10-2 combines with J gene TRBJ2-5; 10 positions match TRBD1. Germline-derived CDR1 and CDR2 are WSHSY and SAAADI. The CDR3 consists of 16 residues. The trim removed 6 bases at V and 5 bases at J, leaving 12 bases unmatched. CDR3 residues: CASRAVWDRGGETQYF. Here the CDR3 DNA reads TGCGCCAGCAGGGCAGTGTGGGACAGGGGTGGTGAGACCCAGTACTTC.

The chain has TRBV7-6 and TRBJ2-3, with a tentative D call TRBD2 (5 bases). V lost 1 base and J 0 bases, leaving 23 bases between the germline ends. The germline gives CDR1 SGHVS, CDR2 FNYEAQ. The CDR3 has 20 residues. CDR3: CASSLGVTREWTVSTDTQYF. CDR3 coding DNA: TGTGCCAGCAGCTTAGGTGTGACGAGGGAATGGACGGTCAGCACAGATACGCAGTATTTT.

The chain joins TRBV12-5 to TRBJ1-1; 9 bases match TRBD1. There are 15 residues in the CDR3. The germline V gene has CDR1 LGHNT and CDR2 FRNRAP. The J segment lost 4 bases and the V segment lost 0 bases, leaving 3 bases of the junction unmatched. Here the CDR3 reads CASGLVDRGITEAFF. CDR3 sequence (DNA): TGTGCTAGTGGTTTGGTGGACAGGGGTATCACTGAAGCTTTCTTT.